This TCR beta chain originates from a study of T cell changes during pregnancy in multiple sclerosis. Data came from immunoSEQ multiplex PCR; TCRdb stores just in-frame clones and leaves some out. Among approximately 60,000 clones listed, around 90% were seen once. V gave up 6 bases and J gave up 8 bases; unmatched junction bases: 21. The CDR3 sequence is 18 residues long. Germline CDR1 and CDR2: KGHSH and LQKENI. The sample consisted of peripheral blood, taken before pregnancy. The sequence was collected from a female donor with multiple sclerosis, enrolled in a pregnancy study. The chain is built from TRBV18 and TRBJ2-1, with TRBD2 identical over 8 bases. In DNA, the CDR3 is TGTGCCAGCTCCCCGACCCGAGGGGTGGGACTAGTGGTGGATGAGCAGTTCTTC. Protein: CASSPTRGVGLVVDEQFF.